This record covers a single TCR beta chain. This clone's antigen is unknown. It has no much larger one-base neighbor in the sample; base qualities were not kept. The entry originates in a study of blood T cell repertoires in COVID-19 (dated by TCRdb to between 2020 and 2021). Regarding the study in general: Samples from collaborators originated in the United States, Italy and Spain and spanned both the acute and convalescent phases of COVID-19. The material from the prospective study consisted of cDNA or gDNA derived from T cells, B-cell-depleted T cells, or PBMCs. The dataset comprised deeply sampled blood TCRbeta repertoires from subjects exposed to, actively infected with, or recovered from COVID-19. A freely available public database, intended as a resource for researchers studying the immune response to SARS-CoV-2, is where the repertoires were released. Samples were obtained from the ongoing ImmuneRACE study (first 160 participants) and from about 1,300 subjects provided by 6 global collaborators. Sample metadata almost always included a de-identified subject ID, COVID-19 status, age in years and sex. Where available, HLA class I and class II types were obtained from metadata supplied by the sample provider rather than from assay-based typing. Results the study describes overall, beyond this receptor: The amount of clinical and demographic metadata varied by source and participant and was provided uncurated.

Reading the germline V gene (reference sequence) gives CDR1 DFQATT and CDR2 SNEGSKA. V trim: 3 bases; J trim: 2 bases; unmatched bases: 6. Reading from cysteine to phenylalanine, the CDR3 counts 14 amino acids. Only the CDR3 portion is preserved as DNA: 42 bases, with reading frame beginning at the first base. Another Seattle source contributed samples from volunteer blood donors who had recovered from COVID-19. Collaborating institutions collected whole blood in K2EDTA tubes following their own protocols. Collaborator samples were shipped for TCRbeta analysis as frozen whole blood, isolated PBMCs, or DNA extracted from either sample type. TCRbeta CDR3 regions were amplified from genomic DNA by means of the immunoSEQ Assay, a bias-controlled multiplex PCR. On the study's bioinformatics: The number of nucleated cells in each sample was estimated by amplification of reference gene primers within the assay. To quantify the absolute abundance of each unique TCRbeta CDR3 rearrangement, sequence reads were collapsed and filtered. For each sample, productive Simpson clonality was calculated as the square root of Simpson's diversity index over productive rearrangements. The table was pulled from immuneACCESS by TCRdb, which kept in-frame rearrangements only. Such tables lose some clones; where checked, under half of the loss comes from unresolved V genes, and the rest has no known cause. That table supplies the V and J calls and clone size; D and trimming were determined from the DNA. Within this sample are 200,000 or so clones, with over 75% of them counted one time only. Roughly 6.2% of the sample is taken by the ten largest.

This clonotype was sampled from a woman in her thirties or forties who had recovered from COVID-19. The sample taken for sequencing was peripheral blood. The rearranged chain carries TRBV20-1 and TRBJ2-7, with 8 bases aligning to TRBD2. CDR3 reads: CSASEGLAAYEQYF. The nucleotide sequence is TGCAGTGCTAGTGAAGGACTAGCCGCCTACGAGCAGTACTTC.